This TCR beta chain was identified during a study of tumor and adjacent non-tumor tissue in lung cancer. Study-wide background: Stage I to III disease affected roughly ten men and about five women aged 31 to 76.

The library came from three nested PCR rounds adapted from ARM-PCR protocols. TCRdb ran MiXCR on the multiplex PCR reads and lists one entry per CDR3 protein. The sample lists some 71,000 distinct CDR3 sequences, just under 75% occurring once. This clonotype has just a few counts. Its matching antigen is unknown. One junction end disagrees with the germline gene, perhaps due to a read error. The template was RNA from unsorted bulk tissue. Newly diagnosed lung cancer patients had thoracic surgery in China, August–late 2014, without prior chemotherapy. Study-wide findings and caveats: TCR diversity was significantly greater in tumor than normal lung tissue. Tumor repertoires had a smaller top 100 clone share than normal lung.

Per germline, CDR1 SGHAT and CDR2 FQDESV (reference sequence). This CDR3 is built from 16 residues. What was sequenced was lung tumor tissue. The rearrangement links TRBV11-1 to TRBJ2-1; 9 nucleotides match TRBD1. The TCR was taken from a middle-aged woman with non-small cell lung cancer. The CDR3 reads CASRPGSGQGPNEQLF. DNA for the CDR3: TGTGCTAGCAGACCGGGATCGGGACAGGGTCCAAATGAGCAGCTCTTC.